This T cell receptor beta chain derives from a study of blood T cell repertoires in COVID-19 (TCRdb year 2020). Some background on the complete study: Samples from collaborators originated in the United States, Italy and Spain and spanned both the acute and convalescent phases of COVID-19. The prospective study material was composed of cDNA or gDNA derived from T cells, B-cell-depleted T cells, or PBMCs. The dataset comprised deeply sampled blood TCRbeta repertoires from subjects exposed to, actively infected with, or recovered from COVID-19. A freely available public database, intended as a resource for researchers studying the immune response to SARS-CoV-2, is where the repertoires were released. The samples were drawn from two sources: the first 160 participants of the ongoing ImmuneRACE study, and 1,000 to 1,500 subjects contributed by 6 global collaborators. A de-identified subject ID, COVID-19 status, age in years and sex were almost always included in the sample metadata. Where available, HLA class I and class II types were taken from metadata supplied by the sample provider and were not determined by assay-based typing.

TCRbeta CDR3 regions were amplified from genomic DNA by means of the immunoSEQ Assay, a bias-controlled multiplex PCR. In the source study's methods: Within the assay, amplification of reference gene primers was used to estimate how many nucleated cells each sample contained. Sequence reads were collapsed and filtered to measure the absolute abundance of every unique TCRbeta CDR3 rearrangement. Productive Simpson clonality was computed per sample as the square root of Simpson's diversity index over productive rearrangements. The source is immuneACCESS, and TCRdb retained only in-frame sequences with V and J called. Part of the clones is not carried over; for the studies checked, unresolved V genes explain less than half of this, and the remainder is unexplained. That table gives V, J and clone size, and the DNA gave D and trimming. For this sample the table gives 14,000 or so clones, of which approximately 73% were detected only once. Jointly, the top ten make up approximately 9.9% of the sample.

Each collaborating institution followed its own protocols to collect whole blood in K2EDTA tubes. Collaborator samples were shipped for TCRbeta analysis as frozen whole blood, isolated PBMCs, or DNA extracted from either sample type. There are 15 amino acids in the CDR3, from cysteine to phenylalanine inclusive. Here the CDR3 DNA is all that survives: 45 bases in frame from base 1. The germline V gene encodes CDR1 KGHSH and CDR2 LQKENI. V was cut back by 6 bases and J by 2 bases, leaving a gap of 15 bases between them. General findings and caveats noted by the study authors: How much clinical and demographic metadata was included differed by source and by participant, and the metadata was provided uncurated.

Comments on this clone: The target of this receptor is not known. There are no base qualities to consult, and no much larger clone falls within one base.

Sequencing used peripheral blood. The chain is made from TRBV18 and TRBJ2-3; TRBD2 is possibly the D segment (5 matching bases). This TCR derives from a man in his sixties or seventies with acute or convalescent COVID-19. The DNA reads TGTGCCAGCTCCAGTGGCCTAGCTTTCACAGATACGCAGTATTTT. It specifies CASSSGLAFTDTQYF.